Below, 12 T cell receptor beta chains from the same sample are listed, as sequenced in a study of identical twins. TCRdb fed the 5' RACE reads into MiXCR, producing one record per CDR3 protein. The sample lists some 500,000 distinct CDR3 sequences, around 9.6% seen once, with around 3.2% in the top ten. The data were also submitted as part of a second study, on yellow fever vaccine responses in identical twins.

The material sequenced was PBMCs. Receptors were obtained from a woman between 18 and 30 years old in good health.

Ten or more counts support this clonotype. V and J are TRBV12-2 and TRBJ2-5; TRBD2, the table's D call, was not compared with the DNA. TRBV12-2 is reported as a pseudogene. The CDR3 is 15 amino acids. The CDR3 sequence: CASRHRGTSGETQYF. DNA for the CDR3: TGTGCAAGTCGCCACCGAGGGACTAGCGGAGAGACCCAGTACTTC.

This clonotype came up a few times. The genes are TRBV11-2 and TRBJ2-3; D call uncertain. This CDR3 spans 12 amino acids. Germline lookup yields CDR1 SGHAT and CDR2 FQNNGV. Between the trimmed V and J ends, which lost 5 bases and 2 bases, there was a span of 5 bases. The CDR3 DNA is TGTGCCAGCAGCGTCTACACAGATACGCAGTATTTT. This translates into CASSVYTDTQYF.

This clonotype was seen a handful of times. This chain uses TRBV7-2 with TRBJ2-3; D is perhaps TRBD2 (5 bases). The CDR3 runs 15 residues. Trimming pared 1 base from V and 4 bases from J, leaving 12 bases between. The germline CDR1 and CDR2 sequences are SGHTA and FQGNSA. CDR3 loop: CASSLGRTLADTQYF. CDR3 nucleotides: TGTGCCAGCAGCTTAGGGAGGACCCTCGCAGATACGCAGTATTTT. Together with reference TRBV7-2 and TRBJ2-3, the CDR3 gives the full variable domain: GAGVSQSPSNKVTEKGKDVELRCDPISGHTALYWYRQSLGQGLEFLIYFQGNSAPDKSGLPSDRFSAERTGGSVSTLTIQRTQQEDSAVYLCASSLGRTLADTQYFGPGTRLTVL.

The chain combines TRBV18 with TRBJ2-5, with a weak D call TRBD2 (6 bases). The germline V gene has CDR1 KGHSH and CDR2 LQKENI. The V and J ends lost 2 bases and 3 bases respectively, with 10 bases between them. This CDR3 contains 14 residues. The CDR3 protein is CASSPGTLKETQYF. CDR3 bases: TGTGCCAGCTCACCAGGGACTCTCAAAGAGACCCAGTACTTC. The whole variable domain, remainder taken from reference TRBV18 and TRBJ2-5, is NAGVMQNPRHLVRRRGQEARLRCSPMKGHSHVYWYRQLPEEGLKFMVYLQKENIIDESGMPKERFSAEFPKEGPSILRIQQVVRGDSAAYFCASSPGTLKETQYFGPGTRLLVL.

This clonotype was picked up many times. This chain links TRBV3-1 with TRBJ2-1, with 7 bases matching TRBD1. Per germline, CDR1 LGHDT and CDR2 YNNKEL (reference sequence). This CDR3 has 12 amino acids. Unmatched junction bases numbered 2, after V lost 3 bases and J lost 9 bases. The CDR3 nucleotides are TGTGCCAGCAGCCACAGGGGGACTGAGCAGTTCTTC. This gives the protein CASSHRGTEQFF.

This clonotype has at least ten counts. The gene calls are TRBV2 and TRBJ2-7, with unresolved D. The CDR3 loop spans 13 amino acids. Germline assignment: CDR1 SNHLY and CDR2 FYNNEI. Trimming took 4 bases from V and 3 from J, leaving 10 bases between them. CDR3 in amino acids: CASSAERNYEQYF. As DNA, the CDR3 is TGTGCCAGCAGTGCAGAACGGAACTACGAGCAGTACTTC.

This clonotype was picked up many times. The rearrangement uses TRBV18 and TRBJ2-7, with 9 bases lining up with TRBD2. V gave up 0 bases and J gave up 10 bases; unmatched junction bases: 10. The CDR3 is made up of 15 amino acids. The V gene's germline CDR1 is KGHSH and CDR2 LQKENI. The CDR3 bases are TGTGCCAGCTCACCACCGTCGGCGGGGGGGCTACGCCAGTACTTC. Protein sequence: CASSPPSAGGLRQYF.

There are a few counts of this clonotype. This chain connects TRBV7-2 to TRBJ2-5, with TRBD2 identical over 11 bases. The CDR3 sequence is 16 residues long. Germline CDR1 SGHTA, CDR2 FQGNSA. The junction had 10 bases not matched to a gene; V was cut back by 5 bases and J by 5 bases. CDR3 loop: CASSGRTSGPTETQYF. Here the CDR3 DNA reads TGTGCCAGCAGCGGACGGACTAGCGGGCCCACGGAGACCCAGTACTTC.

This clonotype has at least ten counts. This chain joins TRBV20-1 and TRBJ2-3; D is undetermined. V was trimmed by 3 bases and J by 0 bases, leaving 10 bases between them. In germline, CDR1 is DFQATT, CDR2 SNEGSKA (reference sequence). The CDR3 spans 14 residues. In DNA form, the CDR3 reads TGCAGTGCTAGGCACAGCGTGAGCACAGATACGCAGTATTTT. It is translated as CSARHSVSTDTQYF.

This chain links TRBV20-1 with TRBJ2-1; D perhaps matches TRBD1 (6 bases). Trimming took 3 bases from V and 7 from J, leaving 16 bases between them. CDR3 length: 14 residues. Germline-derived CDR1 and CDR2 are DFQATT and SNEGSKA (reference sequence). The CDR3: CSASKPTGSNEQFF. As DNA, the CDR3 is TGCAGTGCTAGCAAACCTACAGGGTCGAATGAGCAGTTCTTC.

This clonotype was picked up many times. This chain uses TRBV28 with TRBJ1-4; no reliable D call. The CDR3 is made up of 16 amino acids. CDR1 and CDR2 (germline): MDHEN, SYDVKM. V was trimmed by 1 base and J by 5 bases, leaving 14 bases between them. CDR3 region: CASSLSGKGNNEKLFF. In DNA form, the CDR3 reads TGTGCCAGCAGTTTATCGGGGAAGGGCAACAATGAAAAACTGTTTTTT.

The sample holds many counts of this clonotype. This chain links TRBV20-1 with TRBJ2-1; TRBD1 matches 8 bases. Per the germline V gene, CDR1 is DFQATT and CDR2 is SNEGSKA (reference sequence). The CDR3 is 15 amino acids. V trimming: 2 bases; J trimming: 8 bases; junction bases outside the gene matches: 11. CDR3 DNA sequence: TGCAGTGCTAGACCTTTAGGGGGACAGGCCCATGAGCAGTTCTTC. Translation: CSARPLGGQAHEQFF.